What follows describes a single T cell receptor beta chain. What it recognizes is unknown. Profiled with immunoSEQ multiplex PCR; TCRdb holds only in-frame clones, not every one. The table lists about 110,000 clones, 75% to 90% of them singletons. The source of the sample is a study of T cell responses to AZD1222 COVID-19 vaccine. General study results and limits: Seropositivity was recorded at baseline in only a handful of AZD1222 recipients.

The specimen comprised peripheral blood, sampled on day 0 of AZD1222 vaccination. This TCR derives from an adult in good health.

The CDR3 sequence: CASSFPTGGGYTF. For the CDR3, the DNA is TGTGCCAGCAGCTTCCCAACAGGGGGTGGCTACACCTTC. This sequence joins TRBV5-4 and TRBJ1-2, with 8 bases aligning to TRBD1. The V and J ends lost 2 bases and 7 bases, in that order; junction bases with no gene match: 4. CDR3 length: 13 amino acids. CDR1 SGHNT and CDR2 YYREEE come from the germline V gene (reference sequence).